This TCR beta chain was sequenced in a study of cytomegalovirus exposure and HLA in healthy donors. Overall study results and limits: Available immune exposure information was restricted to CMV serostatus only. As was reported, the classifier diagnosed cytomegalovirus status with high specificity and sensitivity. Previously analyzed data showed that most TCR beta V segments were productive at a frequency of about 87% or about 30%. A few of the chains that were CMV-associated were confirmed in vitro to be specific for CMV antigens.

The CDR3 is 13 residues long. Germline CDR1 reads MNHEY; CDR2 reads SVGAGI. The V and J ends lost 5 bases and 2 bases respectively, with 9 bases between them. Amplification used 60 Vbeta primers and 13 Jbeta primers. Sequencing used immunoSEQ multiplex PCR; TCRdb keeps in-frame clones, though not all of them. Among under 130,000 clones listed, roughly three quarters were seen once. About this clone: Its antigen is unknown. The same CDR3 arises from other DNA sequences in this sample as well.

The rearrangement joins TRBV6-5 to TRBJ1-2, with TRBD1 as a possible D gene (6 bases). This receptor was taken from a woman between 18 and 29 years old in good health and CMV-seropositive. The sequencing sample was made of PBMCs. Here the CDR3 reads CASSRQDNYGYTF. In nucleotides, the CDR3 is TGTGCCAGCAGTCGACAGGACAACTATGGCTACACCTTC.